The next 7 T cell receptor beta chains were all read from a single sample in a study of response to subunit inactivated influenza vaccine. TCRdb independently ran MiXCR on the RT-PCR reads; one entry per CDR3 protein. This repertoire shows around 150,000 distinct CDR3 sequences, 11% found once; its top ten account for about an eighth. The starting material was non-naive T cells sorted from PBMCs, obtained roughly 46 days after vaccination. The receptor set was obtained from a man aged 50 to 59 who received an inactivated influenza vaccine.

The chain is built from TRBV20-1 and TRBJ2-5; TRBD2 aligns across 11 bases. The CDR3 spans 14 residues. Germline V gene sequence: CDR1 DFQATT, CDR2 SNEGSKA (reference sequence). Losses at the gene ends were 4 bases for V and 5 bases for J; bases not matched to a gene: 6. CDR3 DNA: TGCAGTGCTATAGCGGGAGGGCCAGGGGAGACCCAGTACTTC. It codes for CSAIAGGPGETQYF.

This chain connects TRBV2 to TRBJ2-4; TRBD1 agrees at 7 bases. CDR3 length: 14 residues. CDR1 is SNHLY and CDR2 is FYNNEI in the germline V gene. J gave up 5 bases and V 4 bases, and 5 bases lay outside the gene matches. For the CDR3, the DNA is TGTGCCAGCAGTGCTCGGACAGGAGAAAACATTCAGTACTTC. It codes for CASSARTGENIQYF.

In its sample, this clonotype was seen a few times. This chain links TRBV4-3 with TRBJ2-1; no clear D gene. V lost 1 base, J lost 4 bases, and 11 bases lay in between. The germline gives CDR1 LGHNA, CDR2 YSLEER. The CDR3 sequence is 15 residues long. The CDR3 DNA sequence: TGCGCCAGCAGCCAAGGCAGGAGTAGGTACAATGAGCAGTTCTTC. Encoded protein: CASSQGRSRYNEQFF.

This clonotype showed up many times. The chain employs TRBV12-3 or TRBV12-4 and TRBJ1-2, with D perhaps TRBD1 (6 bases). The CDR3 is 13 residues long. The V end was cut by 6 bases, the J end by 2 bases, with 10 bases between. The CDR3, as DNA: TGTGCCAGCAGAGGGGACACCAACTATGGCTACACCTTC. Its protein product is CASRGDTNYGYTF.

The sample holds many counts of this clonotype. This chain's CDR3 is CASSQREFGGTDTQYF. The CDR3 DNA reads TGTGCCAGCAGCCAGAGGGAGTTCGGAGGCACAGATACGCAGTATTTT. J is TRBJ2-3 and V is TRBV7-9; tentative D call: TRBD2 (5 bases). Germline V gives CDR1 SEHNR, CDR2 FQNEAQ (reference sequence). The germline V and J ends were trimmed by 5 bases and 1 base, with 16 bases remaining between them. The CDR3 is made up of 16 amino acids.

This clonotype was observed at least ten times. This rearrangement joins TRBV4-2 to TRBJ2-3; 13 bases align to TRBD2. Trimming removed 1 base from V and 4 bases from J; junction bases left unmatched: 20. Germline CDR1 and CDR2: LGHNA and YNFKEQ. The CDR3 contains 22 residues. Written as DNA, the CDR3 is TGTGCCAGCAGCCAAGCCTTTGACCGACTAGCGGGGGGCCCAGTTGACCCAGATACGCAGTATTTT. Translation gives CASSQAFDRLAGGPVDPDTQYF.

The chain recombines TRBV20-1 with TRBJ2-1, with TRBD2 matching over 14 bases. CDR1 is DFQATT, CDR2 SNEGSKA, per germline (reference sequence). V trimming: 3 bases; J trimming: 11 bases; junction bases outside the gene matches: 6. The CDR3 loop spans 14 amino acids. In DNA form, the CDR3 reads TGCAGTGCTAGGGGACTAGCGGGGGCCTACAAGCAGTTCTTC. Translated: CSARGLAGAYKQFF.